This TCR beta chain was sequenced during a study of CD8 T cells in Susac syndrome. Germline-derived CDR1 and CDR2 are SNHLY and FYNNEI. This CDR3 is 11 amino acids long. With 7 bases removed from V and 12 bases from J, the gap between germline ends came to 16 bases. High-throughput TCR beta sequencing covered peripheral CD8+ and CD4+ T cells. Isolation of CD8+ and CD4+ T cells was performed negatively, whereas enrichment of TEMRA cells was done by FACS. Random-hexamer reverse transcription was applied to roughly 0.45 to 1 ug RNA. TCRdb analysed the immunoSEQ multiplex PCR reads with MiXCR anew, one entry per CDR3 protein. Seen here are about 150,000 distinct CDR3 sequences, under 95% observed once, and the top ten hold roughly 0.08%.

The TCR comes from a human donor in good health. The chain carries TRBV2 and TRBJ2-7; D possibly corresponds to TRBD1 (6 bases). Material: CD4+ T cells from PBMCs. The CDR3 nucleotides are TGTGCCAGCACTGGGGGCAGGGCCTCGTACTTC. Its translation: CASTGGRASYF.